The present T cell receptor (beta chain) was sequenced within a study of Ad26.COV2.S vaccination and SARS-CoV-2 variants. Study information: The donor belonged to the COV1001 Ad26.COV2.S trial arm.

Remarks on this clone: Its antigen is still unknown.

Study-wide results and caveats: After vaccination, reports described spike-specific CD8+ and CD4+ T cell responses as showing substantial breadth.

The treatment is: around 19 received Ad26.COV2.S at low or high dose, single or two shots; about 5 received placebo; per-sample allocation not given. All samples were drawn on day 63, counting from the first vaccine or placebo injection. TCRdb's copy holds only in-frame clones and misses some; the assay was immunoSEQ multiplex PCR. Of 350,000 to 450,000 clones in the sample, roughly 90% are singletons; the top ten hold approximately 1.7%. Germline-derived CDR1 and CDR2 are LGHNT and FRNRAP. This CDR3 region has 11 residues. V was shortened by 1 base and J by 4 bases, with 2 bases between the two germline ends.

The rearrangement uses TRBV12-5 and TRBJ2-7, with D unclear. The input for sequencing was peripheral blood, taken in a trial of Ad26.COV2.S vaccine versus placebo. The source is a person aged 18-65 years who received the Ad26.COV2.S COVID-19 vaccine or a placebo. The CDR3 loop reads CASGLGYEQYF. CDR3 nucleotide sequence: TGTGCTAGTGGTTTGGGGTACGAGCAGTACTTC. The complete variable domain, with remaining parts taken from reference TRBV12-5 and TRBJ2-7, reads DARVTQTPRHKVTEMGQEVTMRCQPILGHNTVFWYRQTMMQGLELLAYFRNRAPLDDSGMPKDRFSAEMPDATLATLKIQPSEPRDSAVYFCASGLGYEQYFGPGTRLTVT.